These T cell receptor beta chains were read from a single sample in a study of cytomegalovirus exposure and HLA in healthy donors. Clones were read by immunoSEQ multiplex PCR, and TCRdb kept only the in-frame ones, dropping some. The table has 120,000 or so clones, roughly 80% seen once. Sequencing was performed on PBMCs. These receptors were collected from a woman aged 35 to 49 in good health and CMV-seropositive. The CDR3 runs from the conserved cysteine through the conserved F or W. The order of the fields is clone size, D gene, J gene, V gene, CDR3 DNA, CDR3 protein. The D gene is left open where the match is weak. Only some rows state a clone size, as once, few, many or a class for expanded clones.

NA	NA	TRBJ1-5	TRBV7-9	TGTGCCAGCAGCCTATACCGATCGGGGAACAATCAGCCCCAGCATTTT	CASSLYRSGNNQPQHF
NA	TRBD1	TRBJ2-7	TRBV29-1	TGCAGCGTCGGACAGGGGGACTTCTACGAGCAGTACTTC	CSVGQGDFYEQYF
NA	NA	TRBJ2-4	TRBV28	TGTGCCAGCGAGCGACAGACGACTTTCAAAAACATTCAGTACTTC	CASERQTTFKNIQYF
NA	NA	TRBJ1-1	TRBV5-1	TGCGCCAGCAGCTTGATCGGCAGGGAGGGCACTGAAGCTTTCTTT	CASSLIGREGTEAFF
NA	TRBD2	TRBJ2-5	TRBV5-1	TGCGCCAGCAGCCTAGGGACTAGCGGGGGAGAGACCCAGTACTTC	CASSLGTSGGETQYF
NA	NA	TRBJ2-3	TRBV28	TGTGCCAGCAGTTTATTGAAGAGATTTAGCACAGATACGCAGTATTTT	CASSLLKRFSTDTQYF
NA	TRBD1	TRBJ2-7	TRBV18	TGTGCCAGCTCACCCGGGACAGCGAATTATGACTACGAGCAGTACTTC	CASSPGTANYDYEQYF
NA	NA	TRBJ2-1	TRBV19	TGTGCCAGTAGTCCATTTGGCGGGACCCAATACAATGAGCAGTTCTTC	CASSPFGGTQYNEQFF
NA	TRBD2	TRBJ2-1	TRBV7-3	TGTGCCAGCAGCTCCTCACACGCTCTAGCGGGCTCCTACAATGAGCAGTTCTTC	CASSSSHALAGSYNEQFF
NA	NA	TRBJ2-1	TRBV19	TGTGCCAGTACCAGATCAAAGGAGGGAAATGAGCAGTTCTTC	CASTRSKEGNEQFF
NA	TRBD1	TRBJ1-2	TRBV10-3	TGTGCCATCAGTGAGGAGCGGGTGGACAGGGTTAACTATGGCTACACCTTC	CAISEERVDRVNYGYTF
NA	NA	TRBJ2-1	TRBV6-4	TGTGCCAGCAGTCCAGACTATTACTACAATGAGCAGTTCTTC	CASSPDYYYNEQFF
NA	TRBD2	TRBJ2-7	TRBV4-1	TGCGCCAGCAGCCAAGCTTCCGGACTAGCGCCCGAGCAGTACTTC	CASSQASGLAPEQYF
NA	TRBD1	TRBJ1-2	TRBV27	TGTGCCAGCAGTTCGATCAGGACAGGAGGTTATGGCTACACCTTC	CASSSIRTGGYGYTF
NA	TRBD1	TRBJ2-3	TRBV7-8	TGTGCCAGCAGCATTGGGACAGGGGAAGTGGCAGATACGCAGTATTTT	CASSIGTGEVADTQYF
few	NA	TRBJ2-7	TRBV29-1	TGCAGCGTTGAAGGAAAGGGGTACCCCTCCTACGAGCAGTACTTC	CSVEGKGYPSYEQYF
NA	NA	TRBJ2-2	TRBV4-1	TGCGCCAGCAGCCAAGATGGGTCGGGGGCGAACACCGGGGAGCTGTTTTTT	CASSQDGSGANTGELFF
NA	TRBD1	TRBJ2-3	TRBV5-8	TGTGCCAGCAGCCTATGGGACAGTTACACAGATACGCAGTATTTT	CASSLWDSYTDTQYF
NA	NA	TRBJ1-5	TRBV5-5	TGTGCCAGCAGCTTGGACAGGGCTAATCAGCCCCAGCATTTT	CASSLDRANQPQHF
NA	NA	TRBJ2-4	TRBV27	TGTGCCAGCAGTCCCCACAAAAACATTCAGTACTTC	CASSPHKNIQYF
NA	TRBD2	TRBJ2-2	TRBV30	TGTGCCTGGAGTGGACTAGCTGGAATCACCGGGGAGCTGTTTTTT	CAWSGLAGITGELFF
NA	NA	TRBJ2-5	TRBV4-1	TGCGCCAGCAGCCTTGGAGGGACGATTACCCAAGAGACCCAGTACTTC	CASSLGGTITQETQYF
NA	NA	TRBJ2-2	TRBV5-1	TGCGCCAGCAGCTTGGATCCAGGGTCCAGTCCCGGGGAGCTGTTTTTT	CASSLDPGSSPGELFF
NA	NA	TRBJ1-2	TRBV28	TGTGCCAGCAGTCACCGAACAGGGCGGGCCTATGGCTACACCTTC	CASSHRTGRAYGYTF
once	TRBD1	TRBJ1-1	TRBV6-5	TGTGCCAGCAGTTACGTAACAGGGGGCTCTGAAGCTTTCTTT	CASSYVTGGSEAFF
NA	TRBD1	TRBJ1-2	TRBV29-1	TGCAGCGTTCGGGACAGCAGCTATGGCTACACCTTC	CSVRDSSYGYTF
NA	NA	TRBJ1-2	TRBV30	TGTGCCTGGAGTGTCCAACTGGCGGGAGGGTATGGCTACACCTTC	CAWSVQLAGGYGYTF
NA	NA	TRBJ2-7	TRBV14	TGTGCCAGCAGCCAATATGGGGGGACCTCCTACGAGCAGTACTTC	CASSQYGGTSYEQYF
NA	NA	TRBJ1-5	TRBV30	TGTGCCTGGAGTAGATCGGGGAGGTATAGCAATCAGCCCCAGCATTTT	CAWSRSGRYSNQPQHF
NA	NA	TRBJ2-7	TRBV1	TGCACCAGCAGGGAGAACGAGCAGTACTTC	CTSRENEQYF
NA	TRBD2	TRBJ2-1	TRBV7-9	TGTGCCAGCAGCCTTGGGACTACCTGGAAGCGGGACAATGAGCAGTTCTTC	CASSLGTTWKRDNEQFF
NA	TRBD1	TRBJ1-6	TRBV12-5	TGTGCTAGTGGTCAAGGACAGGGGCGGTCACCCCTCCACTTT	CASGQGQGRSPLHF
NA	TRBD2	TRBJ2-1	TRBV7-9	TGTGCCAGCAGCTTGGCTAGCGGAACCTACAATGAGCAGTTCTTC	CASSLASGTYNEQFF
NA	TRBD1	TRBJ2-7	TRBV27	TGTGCCAGCAGTTTTGACAGGGGGCACTACGAGCAGTACTTC	CASSFDRGHYEQYF
NA	NA	TRBJ1-1	TRBV7-3	TGTGCCAGCAGCTCTCGGGGCGCGGGGGCTGAAGCTTTCTTT	CASSSRGAGAEAFF
NA	NA	TRBJ1-2	TRBV7-2	TGTGCCAGCAGCTTAGGGGTTTTTGGCAGGGGCTACCGTGGCTACACCTTC	CASSLGVFGRGYRGYTF
once	NA	TRBJ1-1	TRBV11-2	TGTGCCAGCAATCGGGGAATGAACACTGAAGCTTTCTTT	CASNRGMNTEAFF
NA	NA	TRBJ2-5	TRBV7-3	TGTGCCAGCAGCTTAATTGCGGGGACCTGGGAGACCCAGTACTTC	CASSLIAGTWETQYF
NA	NA	TRBJ2-3	TRBV2	TGTGCCAGCAGTCGACTGTCAGCAGATACGCAGTATTTT	CASSRLSADTQYF
NA	NA	TRBJ2-7	TRBV5-8	TGTGCCAGCGGGAGCTCCTACGAGCAGTACTTC	CASGSSYEQYF
NA	TRBD2	TRBJ2-2	TRBV4-1	TGCGCCACCCAGCGACTAGCGGTAAACACCGGGGAGCTGTTTTTT	CATQRLAVNTGELFF
NA	TRBD2	TRBJ2-1	TRBV19	TGTGCCAGTAGTATAGGGGTGGGACTAACTATCGATGAGCAGTTCTTC	CASSIGVGLTIDEQFF
once	NA	TRBJ2-7	TRBV18	TGTGCCAGCTCACCAGGTAGCACGGGTTCCTACGAGCAGTACTTC	CASSPGSTGSYEQYF
NA	NA	TRBJ1-5	TRBV19	TGTGCCAGTAGTATAGGACAGTATAGCAATCAGCCCCAGCATTTT	CASSIGQYSNQPQHF
NA	TRBD2	TRBJ2-7	TRBV7-6	TGTGCCAGCAGCTTAGGAGCTAGCGGGACAGTAAGTAACGAGCAGTACTTC	CASSLGASGTVSNEQYF
NA	TRBD1	TRBJ1-5	TRBV19	TGTGCCAGTAGTATAGTTGGCAGGGGGCCTGATCAGCCCCAGCATTTT	CASSIVGRGPDQPQHF
NA	TRBD2	TRBJ2-4	TRBV7-8	TGTGCCAGCAGCCCGGGGGGAGGTGCCAAAAACATTCAGTACTTC	CASSPGGGAKNIQYF
once	NA	TRBJ2-7	TRBV6-5	TGTGCCAGCCGGAGTGTGTCTCACGAGCAGTACTTC	CASRSVSHEQYF
NA	TRBD2	TRBJ2-7	TRBV13	TGTGCCAGCAGCCCCCTTTCCTCTAGCGGGTATCTCGAGCAGTACTTC	CASSPLSSSGYLEQYF
NA	TRBD1	TRBJ2-1	TRBV11-3	TGTGCCAGCAGCTTAGAGAACCCGCTCACAGGGGCTTCCTACAATGAGCAGTTCTTC	CASSLENPLTGASYNEQFF
NA	NA	TRBJ1-4	TRBV7-9	TGTGCCAGCAGCTTCACACCTGCAACTAATGAAAAACTGTTTTTT	CASSFTPATNEKLFF
NA	NA	TRBJ1-4	TRBV6-5	TGTGCCAGCAGTTACCCGGGGGGACGACTGTTTTTT	CASSYPGGRLFF
NA	TRBD2	TRBJ2-7	TRBV10-2	TGCGCCAGCAGTTGGGAAAGCGGGAGCCCCTACGAGCAGTACTTC	CASSWESGSPYEQYF